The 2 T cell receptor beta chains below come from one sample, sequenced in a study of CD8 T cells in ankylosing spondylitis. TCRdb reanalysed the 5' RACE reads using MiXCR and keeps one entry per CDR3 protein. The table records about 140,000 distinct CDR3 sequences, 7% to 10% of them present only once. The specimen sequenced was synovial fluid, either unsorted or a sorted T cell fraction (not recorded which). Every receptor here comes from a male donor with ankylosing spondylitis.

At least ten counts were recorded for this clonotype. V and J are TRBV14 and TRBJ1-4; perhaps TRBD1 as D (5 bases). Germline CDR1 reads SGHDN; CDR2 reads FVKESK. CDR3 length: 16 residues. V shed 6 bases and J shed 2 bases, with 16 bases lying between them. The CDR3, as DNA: TGTGCCAGCAGTCGGGGCCTGAAGCGCACTAATGAAAAACTGTTTTTT. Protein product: CASSRGLKRTNEKLFF.

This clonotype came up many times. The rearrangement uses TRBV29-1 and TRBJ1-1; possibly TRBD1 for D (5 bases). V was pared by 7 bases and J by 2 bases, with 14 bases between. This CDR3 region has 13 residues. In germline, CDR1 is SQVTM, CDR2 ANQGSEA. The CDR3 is CSGGGQGNTEAFF. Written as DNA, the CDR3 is TGCAGCGGGGGAGGTCAGGGAAACACTGAAGCTTTCTTT.